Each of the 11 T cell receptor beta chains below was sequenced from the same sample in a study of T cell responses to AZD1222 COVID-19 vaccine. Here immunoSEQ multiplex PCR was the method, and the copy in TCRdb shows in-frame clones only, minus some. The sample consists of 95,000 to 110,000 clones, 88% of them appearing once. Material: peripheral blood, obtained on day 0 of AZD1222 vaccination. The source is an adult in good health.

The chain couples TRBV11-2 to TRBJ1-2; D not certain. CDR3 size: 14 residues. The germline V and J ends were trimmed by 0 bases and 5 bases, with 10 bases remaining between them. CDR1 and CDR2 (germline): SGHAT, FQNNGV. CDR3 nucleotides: TGTGCCAGCAGCTTAGACATGGGCCGTTATGGCTACACCTTC. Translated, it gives CASSLDMGRYGYTF.

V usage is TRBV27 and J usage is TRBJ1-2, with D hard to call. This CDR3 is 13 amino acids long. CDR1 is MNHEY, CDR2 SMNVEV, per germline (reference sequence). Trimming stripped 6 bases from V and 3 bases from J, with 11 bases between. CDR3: CASSPKSYYGYTF. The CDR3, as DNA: TGTGCCAGCAGCCCAAAAAGTTACTATGGCTACACCTTC.

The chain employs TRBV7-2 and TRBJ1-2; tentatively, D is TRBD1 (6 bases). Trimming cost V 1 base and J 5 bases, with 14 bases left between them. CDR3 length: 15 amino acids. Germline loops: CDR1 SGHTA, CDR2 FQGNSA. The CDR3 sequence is CASSLDPGAIYGYTF. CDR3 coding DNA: TGTGCCAGCAGCTTAGATCCAGGGGCAATATATGGCTACACCTTC.

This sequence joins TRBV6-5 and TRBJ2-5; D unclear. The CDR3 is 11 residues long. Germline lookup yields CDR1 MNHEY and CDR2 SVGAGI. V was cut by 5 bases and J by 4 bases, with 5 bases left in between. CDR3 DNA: TGTGCCAGCAGTACAAGAGAGACCCAGTACTTC. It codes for CASSTRETQYF.

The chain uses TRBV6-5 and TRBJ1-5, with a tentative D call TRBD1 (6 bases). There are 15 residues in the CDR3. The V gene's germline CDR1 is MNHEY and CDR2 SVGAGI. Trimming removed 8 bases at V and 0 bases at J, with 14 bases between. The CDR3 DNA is TGTGCCAGCGGGGGACATCGCGATAGCAATCAGCCCCAGCATTTT. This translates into CASGGHRDSNQPQHF.

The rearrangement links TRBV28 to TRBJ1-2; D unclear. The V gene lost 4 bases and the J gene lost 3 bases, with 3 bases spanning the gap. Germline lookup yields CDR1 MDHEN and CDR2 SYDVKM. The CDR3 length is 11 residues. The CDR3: CASSSDYGYTF. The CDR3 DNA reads TGTGCCAGCAGTTCCGACTATGGCTACACCTTC.

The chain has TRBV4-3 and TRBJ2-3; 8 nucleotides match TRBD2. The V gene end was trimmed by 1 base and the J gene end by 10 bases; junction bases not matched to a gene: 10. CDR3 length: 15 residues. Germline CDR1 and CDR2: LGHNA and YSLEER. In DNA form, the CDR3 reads TGCGCCAGCAGCCAAGTAGCCAGCGGGGGCGCGGCGCAGTATTTT. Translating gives CASSQVASGGAAQYF.

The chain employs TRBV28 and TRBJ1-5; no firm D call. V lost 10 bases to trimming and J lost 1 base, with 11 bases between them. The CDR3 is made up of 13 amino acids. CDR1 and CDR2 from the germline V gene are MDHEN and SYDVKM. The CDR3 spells CAISGRSNQPQHF. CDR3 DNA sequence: TGTGCCATTTCAGGCAGGAGCAATCAGCCCCAGCATTTT.

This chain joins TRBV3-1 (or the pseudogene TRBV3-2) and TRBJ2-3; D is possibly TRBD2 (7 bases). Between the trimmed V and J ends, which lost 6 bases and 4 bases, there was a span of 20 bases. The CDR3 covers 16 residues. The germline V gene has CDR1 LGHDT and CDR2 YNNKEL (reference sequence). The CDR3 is CASSPLGGGSSDTQYF. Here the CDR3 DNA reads TGTGCCAGCAGTCCTCTGGGGGGGGGCTCTTCAGATACGCAGTATTTT.

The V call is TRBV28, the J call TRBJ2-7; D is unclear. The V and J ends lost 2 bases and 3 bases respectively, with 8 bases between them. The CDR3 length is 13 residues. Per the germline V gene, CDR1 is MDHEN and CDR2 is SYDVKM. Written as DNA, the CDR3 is TGTGCCAGCAGTTTAAATAACCTCTACGAGCAGTACTTC. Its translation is CASSLNNLYEQYF.

The CDR3 is CASSFFLAGGEQFF. The DNA of the CDR3 is TGTGCCAGCAGCTTTTTCCTAGCGGGGGGGGAGCAGTTCTTC. The chain combines TRBV7-2 with TRBJ2-1; 12 positions match TRBD2. The trim removed 3 bases at V and 10 bases at J, leaving 4 bases unmatched. This CDR3 contains 14 residues. Germline V gene data show CDR1 as SGHTA and CDR2 as FQGNSA. Using reference TRBV7-2 and TRBJ2-1 for the parts outside the CDR3, the full variable domain is GAGVSQSPSNKVTEKGKDVELRCDPISGHTALYWYRQSLGQGLEFLIYFQGNSAPDKSGLPSDRFSAERTGGSVSTLTIQRTQQEDSAVYLCASSFFLAGGEQFFGPGTRLTVL.